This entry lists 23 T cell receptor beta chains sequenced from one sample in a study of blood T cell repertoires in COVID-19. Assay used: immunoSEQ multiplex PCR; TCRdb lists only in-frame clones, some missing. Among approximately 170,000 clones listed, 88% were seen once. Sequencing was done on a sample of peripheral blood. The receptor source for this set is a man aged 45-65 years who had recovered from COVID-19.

The CDR3 DNA reads as TGTGCCAGCAGCTTAGCGGGGGCCACTGAAGCTTTCTTT. Encoded protein: CASSLAGATEAFF. This sequence joins TRBV7-3 and TRBJ1-1; a weak D match, TRBD1 (6 bases). Germline assignment: CDR1 SGHTA and CDR2 FQGTGA. Trimming stripped 2 bases from V and 4 bases from J, with 8 bases between. The CDR3 sequence is 13 residues long.

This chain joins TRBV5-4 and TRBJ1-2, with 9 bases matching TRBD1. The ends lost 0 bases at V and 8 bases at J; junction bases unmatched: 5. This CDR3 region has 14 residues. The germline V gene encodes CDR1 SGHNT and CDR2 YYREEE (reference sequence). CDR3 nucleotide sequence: TGTGCCAGCAGCTTGGACAGGGGGCGCGAGGGCTACACCTTC. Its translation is CASSLDRGREGYTF.

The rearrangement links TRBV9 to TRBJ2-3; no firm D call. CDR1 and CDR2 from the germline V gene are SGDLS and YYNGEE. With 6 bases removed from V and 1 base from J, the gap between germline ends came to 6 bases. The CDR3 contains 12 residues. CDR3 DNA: TGTGCCAGCAATACAGGCACAGATACGCAGTATTTT. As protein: CASNTGTDTQYF.

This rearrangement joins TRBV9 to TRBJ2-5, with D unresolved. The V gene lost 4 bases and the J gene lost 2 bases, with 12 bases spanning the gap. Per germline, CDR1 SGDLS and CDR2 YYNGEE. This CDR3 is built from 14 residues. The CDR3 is CASSPTDRQETQYF. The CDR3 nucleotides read TGTGCCAGCAGCCCCACCGATAGACAAGAGACCCAGTACTTC.

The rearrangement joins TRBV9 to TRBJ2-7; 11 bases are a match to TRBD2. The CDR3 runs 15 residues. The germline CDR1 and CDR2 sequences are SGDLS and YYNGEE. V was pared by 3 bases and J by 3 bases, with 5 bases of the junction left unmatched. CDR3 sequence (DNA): TGTGCCAGCAGCGGGGGGACTAGCGGATTCTACGAGCAGTACTTC. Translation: CASSGGTSGFYEQYF.

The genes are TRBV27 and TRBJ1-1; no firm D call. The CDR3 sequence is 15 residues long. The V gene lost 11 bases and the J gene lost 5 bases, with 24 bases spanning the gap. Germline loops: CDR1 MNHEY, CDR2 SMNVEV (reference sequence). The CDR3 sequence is CAVAPEGRASTEAFF. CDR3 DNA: TGTGCCGTCGCCCCCGAGGGCCGGGCGAGTACTGAAGCTTTCTTT.

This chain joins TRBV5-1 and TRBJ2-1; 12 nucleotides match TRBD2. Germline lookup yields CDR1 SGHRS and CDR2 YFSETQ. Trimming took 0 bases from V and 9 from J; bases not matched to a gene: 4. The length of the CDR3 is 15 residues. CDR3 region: CASSLASGRAGEQFF. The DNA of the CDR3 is TGCGCCAGCAGCTTGGCTAGCGGGAGGGCCGGTGAGCAGTTCTTC.

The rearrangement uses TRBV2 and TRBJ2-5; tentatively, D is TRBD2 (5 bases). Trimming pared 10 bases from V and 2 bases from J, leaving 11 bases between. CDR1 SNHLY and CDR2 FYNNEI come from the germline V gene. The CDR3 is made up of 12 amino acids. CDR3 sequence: CATLGMQETQYF. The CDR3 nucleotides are TGTGCCACCCTCGGGATGCAAGAGACCCAGTACTTC. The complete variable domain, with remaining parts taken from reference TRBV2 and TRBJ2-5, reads EPEVTQTPSHQVTQMGQEVILRCVPISNHLYFYWYRQILGQKVEFLVSFYNNEISEKSEIFDDQFSVERPDGSNFTLKIRSTKLEDSAMYFCATLGMQETQYFGPGTRLLVL.

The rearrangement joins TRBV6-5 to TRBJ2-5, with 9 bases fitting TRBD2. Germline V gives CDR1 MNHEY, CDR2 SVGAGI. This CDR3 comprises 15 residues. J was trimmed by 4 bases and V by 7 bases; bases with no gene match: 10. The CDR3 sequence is CASTEGGRAVETQYF. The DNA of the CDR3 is TGTGCCAGCACCGAGGGCGGGAGGGCCGTAGAGACCCAGTACTTC.

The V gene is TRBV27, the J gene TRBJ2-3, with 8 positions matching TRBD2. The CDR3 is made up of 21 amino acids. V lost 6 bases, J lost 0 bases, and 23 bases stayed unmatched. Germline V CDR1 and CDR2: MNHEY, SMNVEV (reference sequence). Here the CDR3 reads CASRFPATGTSGRWSTDTQYF. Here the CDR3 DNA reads TGTGCCAGCAGGTTCCCCGCGACCGGCACTAGCGGTAGGTGGAGCACAGATACGCAGTATTTT.

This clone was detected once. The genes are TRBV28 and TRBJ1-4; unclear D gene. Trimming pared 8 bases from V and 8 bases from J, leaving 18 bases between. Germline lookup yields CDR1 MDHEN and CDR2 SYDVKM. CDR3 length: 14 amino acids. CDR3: CASWSATGGEKLFF. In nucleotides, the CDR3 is TGTGCCAGCTGGTCAGCCACTGGCGGGGAAAAACTGTTTTTT.

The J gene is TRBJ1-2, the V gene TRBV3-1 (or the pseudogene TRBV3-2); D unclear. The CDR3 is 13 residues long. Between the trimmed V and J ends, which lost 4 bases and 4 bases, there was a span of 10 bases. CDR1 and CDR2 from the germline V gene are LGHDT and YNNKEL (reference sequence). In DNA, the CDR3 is TGTGCCAGCAGCCCAGGTTTGGGCTATGGCTACACCTTC. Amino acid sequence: CASSPGLGYGYTF.

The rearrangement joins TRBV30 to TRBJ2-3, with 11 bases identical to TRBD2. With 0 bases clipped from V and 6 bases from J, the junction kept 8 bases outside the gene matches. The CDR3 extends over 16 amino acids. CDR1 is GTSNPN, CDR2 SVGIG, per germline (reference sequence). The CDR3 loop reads CAWSVGLAGGRDTQYF. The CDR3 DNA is TGTGCCTGGAGTGTAGGGCTAGCGGGGGGCCGGGATACGCAGTATTTT.

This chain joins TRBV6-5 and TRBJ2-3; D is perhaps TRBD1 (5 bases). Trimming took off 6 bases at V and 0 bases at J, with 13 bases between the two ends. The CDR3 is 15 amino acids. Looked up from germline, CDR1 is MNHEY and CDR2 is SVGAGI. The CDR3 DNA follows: TGTGCCAGCAGCCCAACAGGAGCTAGCACAGATACGCAGTATTTT. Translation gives CASSPTGASTDTQYF.

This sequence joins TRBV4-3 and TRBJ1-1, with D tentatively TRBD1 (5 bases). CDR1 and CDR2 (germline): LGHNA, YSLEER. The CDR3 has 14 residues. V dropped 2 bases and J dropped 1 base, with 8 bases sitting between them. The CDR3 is CASSQSRENTEAFF. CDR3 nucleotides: TGCGCCAGCAGCCAAAGCAGGGAGAACACTGAAGCTTTCTTT.

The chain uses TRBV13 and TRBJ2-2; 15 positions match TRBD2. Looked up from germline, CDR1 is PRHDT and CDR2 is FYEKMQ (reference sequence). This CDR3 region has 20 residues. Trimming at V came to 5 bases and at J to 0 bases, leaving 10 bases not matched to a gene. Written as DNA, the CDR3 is TGTGCCAGCAGCATTTACTCGGGACTAGCGGGGGGACCGAACACCGGGGAGCTGTTTTTT. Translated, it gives CASSIYSGLAGGPNTGELFF.

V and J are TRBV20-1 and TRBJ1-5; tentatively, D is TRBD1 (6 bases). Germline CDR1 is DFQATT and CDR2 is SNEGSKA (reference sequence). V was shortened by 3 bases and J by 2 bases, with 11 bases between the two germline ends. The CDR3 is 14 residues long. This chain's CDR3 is CSASWGRGNQPQHF. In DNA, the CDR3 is TGCAGTGCTAGTTGGGGGCGAGGCAATCAGCCCCAGCATTTT.

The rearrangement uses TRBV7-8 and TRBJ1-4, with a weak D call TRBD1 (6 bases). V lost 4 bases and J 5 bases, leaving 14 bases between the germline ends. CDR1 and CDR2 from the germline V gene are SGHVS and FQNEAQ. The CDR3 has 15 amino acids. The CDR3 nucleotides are TGTGCCAGCAGCTCTCTCAGGGGATTCAATGAAAAACTGTTTTTT. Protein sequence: CASSSLRGFNEKLFF.

As DNA, the CDR3 is TGTGCCAGCATCGGACAGGGTCCAGATACGCAGTATTTT. Translation: CASIGQGPDTQYF. This chain connects TRBV27 to TRBJ2-3; 8 nucleotides match TRBD1. J gave up 4 bases and V 7 bases, and 4 bases lay outside the gene matches. CDR1 and CDR2 from the germline V gene are MNHEY and SMNVEV (reference sequence). The CDR3 is 13 amino acids.

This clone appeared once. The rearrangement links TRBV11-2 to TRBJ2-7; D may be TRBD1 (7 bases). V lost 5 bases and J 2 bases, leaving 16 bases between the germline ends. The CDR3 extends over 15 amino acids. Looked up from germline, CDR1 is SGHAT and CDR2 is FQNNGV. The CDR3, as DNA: TGTGCCAGCAGCCTCGAGGGGGGACAGACCTACGAGCAGTACTTC. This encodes CASSLEGGQTYEQYF.

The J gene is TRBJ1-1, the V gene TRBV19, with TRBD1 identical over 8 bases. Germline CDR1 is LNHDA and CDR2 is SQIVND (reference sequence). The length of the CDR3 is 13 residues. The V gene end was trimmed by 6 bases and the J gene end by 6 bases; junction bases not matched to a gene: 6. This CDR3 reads CASRPGQGPEAFF. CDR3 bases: TGTGCCAGTAGGCCAGGACAGGGTCCTGAAGCTTTCTTT.

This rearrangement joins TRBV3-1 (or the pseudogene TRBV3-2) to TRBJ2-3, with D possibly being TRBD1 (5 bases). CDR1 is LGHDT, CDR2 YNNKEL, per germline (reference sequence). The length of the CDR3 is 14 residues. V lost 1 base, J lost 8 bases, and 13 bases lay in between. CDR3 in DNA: TGTGCCAGCAGCCAAGCTTGGGGCCGTCCTACGCAGTATTTT. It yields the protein CASSQAWGRPTQYF.

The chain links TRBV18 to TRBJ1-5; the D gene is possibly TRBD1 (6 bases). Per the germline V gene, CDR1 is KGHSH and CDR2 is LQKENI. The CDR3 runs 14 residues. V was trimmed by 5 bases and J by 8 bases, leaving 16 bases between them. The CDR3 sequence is CASSTDQGWKPQHF. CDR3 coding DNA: TGTGCCAGCTCAACCGACCAGGGGTGGAAGCCCCAGCATTTT.